This is a list of T cell receptor beta chains from one sample in a study of blood T cell repertoires in COVID-19. Measured with immunoSEQ multiplex PCR; TCRdb has only the in-frame clones, and not every one. The table shows around 36,000 clones, with roughly 80% occurring only once. The sequenced sample was peripheral blood. Receptor source: a man aged 45-65 years with acute or convalescent COVID-19. Both conserved end residues are part of each CDR3. A D gene is named only where the DNA matches it firmly. Size is stated for part of the rows, as once, few or many counts, or as a class when the clone is expanded.

clone_size,v_call,d_call,j_call,cdr3_nt,cdr3_aa
few,TRBV25-1,TRBD1,TRBJ1-2,TGTGCCAGCAGTCCTGACAGGGATGGCTACACCTTC,CASSPDRDGYTF
-,TRBV15,TRBD1,TRBJ2-7,TGTGCCACCAGCAGAGATTCCAGGGGGCCTACCTTC,CATSRDSRGPTF
-,TRBV6-2/TRBV6-3,TRBD2,TRBJ2-7,TGTGCCAGCAGTTACTCATCCTCGGGGGGAGGCGAGCAGTACTTC,CASSYSSSGGGEQYF
-,TRBV4-1,-,TRBJ2-7,TGCGCCAGCAGCCAACCTACAGGTATCCACGAGCAGTACTTC,CASSQPTGIHEQYF
few,TRBV7-3,-,TRBJ1-1,TGTGCCAGCAGCTTACAGAGGTACACTGAAGCTTTCTTT,CASSLQRYTEAFF
-,TRBV28,TRBD1,TRBJ2-7,TGTGCCACTCTGGGACAGGGCCACACAAACCCCTACGAGCAGTACTTC,CATLGQGHTNPYEQYF
-,TRBV29-1,TRBD2,TRBJ2-5,TGCAGCGTTGGCACGACTAGCGGGAGAGGAGAGACCCAGTACTTC,CSVGTTSGRGETQYF
-,TRBV27,TRBD1,TRBJ1-2,TGTGCCAGCAGTTCCGGACAGGGGGGAGGCTACACCTTC,CASSSGQGGGYTF
-,TRBV5-6,-,TRBJ2-7,TGTGCCAGCAGCTGGGACACCTACGAGCAGTACTTC,CASSWDTYEQYF
once,TRBV9,-,TRBJ2-4,TGTGCCAGCAGCGTGGAGCCTGGGGCGAACATTCAGTACTTC,CASSVEPGANIQYF
-,TRBV6-5,-,TRBJ1-6,TGTGCCAGCAGTTACTCCCTAAACGGGGTTTCACCCCTCCACTTT,CASSYSLNGVSPLHF
-,TRBV3-1/TRBV3-2,TRBD1,TRBJ1-6,TGTGCCAGCAGCCTGCAGGGGGCGGAAAATTCACCCCTCCACTTT,CASSLQGAENSPLHF
-,TRBV2,-,TRBJ1-5,TGTGCCAGCAAAGGGGCACAGGGCAATCAGCCCCAGCATTTT,CASKGAQGNQPQHF
-,TRBV9,-,TRBJ1-1,TGTGCCAGCAGCGCACGGACACTGAACACTGAAGCTTTCTTT,CASSARTLNTEAFF
-,TRBV6-2/TRBV6-3,TRBD1,TRBJ1-4,TGTGCCAGCAGTCCGACAGGGCAGCAAGAAAAACTGTTTTTT,CASSPTGQQEKLFF
-,TRBV3-1/TRBV3-2,TRBD1,TRBJ2-1,TGTGCCAGCAGGCGGGGACAGGGCGTCTACAATGAGCAGTTCTTC,CASRRGQGVYNEQFF
-,TRBV25-1,TRBD2,TRBJ2-7,TGTGCCAGCAGTGATCTAGCGGGCTACGAGCAGTACTTC,CASSDLAGYEQYF
-,TRBV7-9,TRBD2,TRBJ2-7,TGTGCCAGCAGCGACCCGGGGGGGAGCTCCTACGAGCAGTACTTC,CASSDPGGSSYEQYF
-,TRBV25-1,-,TRBJ1-2,TGTGCCAGCAGTGGTCGGACAGCAAACTATGGCTACACCTTC,CASSGRTANYGYTF
-,TRBV19,TRBD1,TRBJ2-7,TGTGCCAGTAGTATAGTGGGTACAGGGGGCAACGAGCAGTACTTC,CASSIVGTGGNEQYF
-,TRBV9,TRBD2,TRBJ2-1,TGTGCCAGCAGCGTAGTGGATAGCGGGAGCAATGAGCAGTTCTTC,CASSVVDSGSNEQFF
-,TRBV7-9,TRBD1,TRBJ2-5,TGTGCCAGCAGCTCCCGGGACAGAAGACAAGAGACCCAGTACTTC,CASSSRDRRQETQYF
-,TRBV19,TRBD1,TRBJ1-6,TGTGCCAGTAGTCCCTCCTTGGGACAGGCGCTTTTGTTTCTTTGTTCCTATAATTCACCCCTCCACTTT,CASSPSLGQALLFLCSYNSPLHF